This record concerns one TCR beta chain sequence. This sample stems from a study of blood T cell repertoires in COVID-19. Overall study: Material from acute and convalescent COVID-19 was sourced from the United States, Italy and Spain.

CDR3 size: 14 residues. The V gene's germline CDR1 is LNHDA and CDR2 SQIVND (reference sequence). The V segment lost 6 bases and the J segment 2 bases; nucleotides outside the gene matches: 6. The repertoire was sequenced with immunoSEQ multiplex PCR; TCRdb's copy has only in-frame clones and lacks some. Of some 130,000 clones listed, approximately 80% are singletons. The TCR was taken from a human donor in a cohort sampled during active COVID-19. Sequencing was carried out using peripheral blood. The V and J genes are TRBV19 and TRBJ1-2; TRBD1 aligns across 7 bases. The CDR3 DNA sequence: TGTGCCAGTAGCCGGGACAGCAGAAACTATGGCTACACCTTC. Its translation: CASSRDSRNYGYTF.